Described below is a single T cell receptor beta chain sequence and its context. TCRdb used MiXCR to reprocess the reads, holding one entry per CDR3 protein. The data show 6,000 to 7,000 distinct CDR3 sequences, around a sixth seen once. V gave up 2 bases and J gave up 3 bases, with 6 bases separating them. Germline V CDR1 and CDR2: SGHNT, YYREEE (reference sequence). The CDR3 spans 12 residues. The record originates from a study of liver allograft versus peripheral blood T cells. Study-level information: Repertoires from peripheral blood of liver transplant recipients were compared with those inside their transplanted livers.

This receptor was identified in a human patient who had a liver transplant. Some T cells may have originated in the graft donor. The gene calls are TRBV5-4 and TRBJ2-7; no firm D call. The CDR3 bases are TGTGCCAGCAGCTTCCGGAGCTACGAGCAGTACTTC. Translated: CASSFRSYEQYF.